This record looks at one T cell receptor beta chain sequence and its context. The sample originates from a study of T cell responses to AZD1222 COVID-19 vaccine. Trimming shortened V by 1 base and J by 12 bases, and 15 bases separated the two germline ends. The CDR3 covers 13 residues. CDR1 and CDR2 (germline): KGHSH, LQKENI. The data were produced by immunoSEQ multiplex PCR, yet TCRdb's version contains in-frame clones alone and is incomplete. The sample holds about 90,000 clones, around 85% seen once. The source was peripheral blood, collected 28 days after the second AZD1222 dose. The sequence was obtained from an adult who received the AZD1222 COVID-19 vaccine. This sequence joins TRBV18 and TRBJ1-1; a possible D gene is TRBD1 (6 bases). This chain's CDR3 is CASSPLGGEGTFF. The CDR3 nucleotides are TGTGCCAGCTCACCACTCGGGGGCGAAGGAACTTTCTTT.